Listed below are T cell receptor beta chains from one sample, sequenced in a study of T cell responses to AZD1222 COVID-19 vaccine. The repertoire was sequenced with immunoSEQ multiplex PCR; TCRdb's copy has only in-frame clones and lacks some. Of approximately 110,000 clones in the sample, around nine tenths were seen once. Sequenced here: peripheral blood, sampled on day 0 of AZD1222 vaccination. These receptors all come from an adult in good health. Each CDR3 is given with its conserved first and last residue. D genes are given only for firm matches. Rows give clone size only sometimes, using once, few, many, or a class for an expanded clone.

D gene	clone size	V gene	J gene	CDR3 DNA	CDR3 protein
TRBD1	NA	TRBV5-4	TRBJ1-2	TGTGCCAGCAGCTTCCCGGGACAGGGTCGGGTTGGCTACACCTTC	CASSFPGQGRVGYTF
NA	NA	TRBV29-1	TRBJ2-1	TGCAGCGTTGGTGCTCTAGCTGAGAGTGAGCAGTTCTTC	CSVGALAESEQFF
NA	NA	TRBV2	TRBJ1-1	TGTGCCAGCAGTGAAGCGCAGTGGGCAGCCACTGAAGCTTTCTTT	CASSEAQWAATEAFF
NA	NA	TRBV9	TRBJ1-5	TGTGCCAGCAGCCCCCACCCCGGGACCGGCAGCAATCAGCCCCAGCATTTT	CASSPHPGTGSNQPQHF
NA	NA	TRBV19	TRBJ1-5	TGTGCCAGTACTAGCCGAAGGGTCCTGGGGCAGCCCCAGCATTTT	CASTSRRVLGQPQHF
NA	NA	TRBV27	TRBJ2-2	TGTGCCAGCAGCTCAACTTCCTGGGGGGAAGGGAGCGGGGAGCTGTTTTTT	CASSSTSWGEGSGELFF
NA	NA	TRBV10-3	TRBJ1-6	TGTGCCATCAGTGAACTCGGACCCGGGGACAATTCACCCCTCCACTTT	CAISELGPGDNSPLHF
TRBD1	NA	TRBV19	TRBJ1-2	TGTGCCAGTAGCGAAAGGGACAGCTATGGCTACACCTTC	CASSERDSYGYTF
TRBD2	NA	TRBV4-1	TRBJ2-2	TGCGCCAGCAGCCCTCGGACTAGCGGGAGCGCGGAGCTGTTTTTT	CASSPRTSGSAELFF
TRBD1	once	TRBV28	TRBJ2-7	TGTGCCAGCAGGGAAACCGGGACAGGGTTCGAGCAGTACTTC	CASRETGTGFEQYF
TRBD2	NA	TRBV11-2	TRBJ2-7	TGTGCCAGCAGCTTAGGGGGGACTAGCACCTACGAGCAGTACTTC	CASSLGGTSTYEQYF
NA	NA	TRBV19	TRBJ2-1	TGTGCCAGTAGCACTGGGACCCTAAATGAGCAGTTCTTC	CASSTGTLNEQFF
TRBD1	NA	TRBV5-4	TRBJ1-1	TGTGCCAGCAGCTTGGAGAGCCTTACAGGGGGCACTGAAGCTTTCTTT	CASSLESLTGGTEAFF
NA	once	TRBV10-3	TRBJ2-7	NA	CASTSGLGDYEQYF
TRBD2	once	TRBV7-9	TRBJ2-7	TGTGCCAGCAGCTTAGCGACGACTAGCGGGATGAATGAGCAGTACTTC	CASSLATTSGMNEQYF
NA	NA	TRBV4-1	TRBJ1-6	TGCGCCAGCAGCCCGTTTCTCCACTTT	CASSPFLHF
NA	NA	TRBV13	TRBJ2-7	TGTGCCAGCAGCATCGGCTCCCTCGGGGAGCAGTACTTC	CASSIGSLGEQYF